Below are 20 T cell receptor beta chains sequenced from a single sample in a study of glioma-infiltrating T cells (dated by TCRdb to the mid-2010s). The sequencer listed for this sample is Illumina MiSeq. TCR alpha and beta CDR3 regions were amplified with the iRepertoire nested amplicon-rescue multiplex PCR (arm-PCR) platform from RNA. The raw public data were reprocessed by TCRdb itself: fastp quality trimming at Q25, MiXCR clonotype calling, in-frame beta chains only. Identical CDR3 protein sequences are pooled into one entry, listed with their most common genes and DNA. The sample table contains around 150,000 distinct CDR3 sequences; only one count was recorded for roughly two fifths of them. The ten top clones hold 15% to 25% of the sample. The sequenced sample consisted of glioma tissue, nonneoplastic brain tissue, or PBMCs (not recorded which). The receptors derive from a human donor with low-grade glioma or glioblastoma, undergoing nonglioma brain surgery, or in good health (not recorded which).

The chain couples TRBV18 to TRBJ2-3; 10 bases are shared with TRBD2. The CDR3 spans 16 residues. V trimming: 8 bases; J trimming: 2 bases; junction bases outside the gene matches: 10. Germline V gives CDR1 KGHSH, CDR2 LQKENI. This chain's CDR3 is CASPHGTSDNTDTQYF. The CDR3 DNA reads TGTGCCAGCCCCCACGGGACTAGCGATAACACAGATACGCAGTATTTT.

This clonotype has only a few counts. This sequence joins TRBV20-1 and TRBJ1-1, with D tentatively TRBD1 (6 bases). V shed 6 bases and J shed 1 base, with 9 bases lying between them. The CDR3 has 12 residues. The germline V gene encodes CDR1 DFQATT and CDR2 SNEGSKA (reference sequence). The CDR3 DNA follows: TGCAGTGCCGGACAGCAGAACACTGAAGCTTTCTTT. This codes for CSAGQQNTEAFF.

This clonotype came up a few times. Possible read error: a much larger clone is one base away. The chain uses TRBV7-2 and TRBJ2-3; maybe TRBD2 (5 bases). The CDR3 contains 13 residues. From germline, CDR1 is SGHTA and CDR2 FQGNSA. This CDR3 is CARSLAGRDTQYF. The CDR3 bases are TGTGCCCGCAGCTTGGCGGGCCGAGATACGCAGTATTTT.

This clonotype was recorded a few times. The genes are TRBV20-1 and TRBJ2-7, with 9 bases fitting TRBD2. The trim removed 0 bases at V and 5 bases at J, leaving 5 bases unmatched. This CDR3 region has 14 residues. Per germline, CDR1 DFQATT and CDR2 SNEGSKA (reference sequence). Written as DNA, the CDR3 is TGCAGTGCTAGAGACCCTAGCGGGGAGGACGAGCAGTACTTC. Translation gives CSARDPSGEDEQYF.

The rearrangement uses TRBV4-1 and TRBJ2-7; perhaps TRBD1 as D (5 bases). The ends were cut back, 1 base at V and 4 bases at J, with 14 bases in the middle. CDR3 length: 15 residues. Germline assignment: CDR1 MGHRA and CDR2 YSYEKL. The CDR3 reads CASSQGAGSAYEQYF. CDR3 bases: TGCGCCAGCAGCCAAGGAGCAGGGTCAGCGTACGAGCAGTACTTC.

This chain links TRBV4-3 with TRBJ1-1, with TRBD1 as a possible D gene (6 bases). Germline V lookup: CDR1 LGHNA, CDR2 YSLEER. This CDR3 comprises 13 residues. The V and J ends lost 2 bases and 4 bases respectively, with 8 bases between them. CDR3 protein: CASSQQGLTEAFF. CDR3 in DNA: TGCGCCAGCAGCCAACAGGGGCTCACTGAAGCTTTCTTT.

The chain links TRBV7-9 to TRBJ1-6; 9 bases align to TRBD1. Germline values: CDR1 SEHNR, CDR2 FQNEAQ (reference sequence). This CDR3 contains 14 residues. J lost 9 bases, V lost 4 bases, and 4 bases had no gene match. The CDR3 region is CASSSGQGFSPLHF. DNA of the CDR3: TGTGCCAGCAGCTCTGGACAGGGGTTTTCACCCCTCCACTTT. The whole variable domain, remainder taken from reference TRBV7-9 and TRBJ1-6, is DTGVSQNPRHKITKRGQNVTFRCDPISEHNRLYWYRQTLGQGPEFLTYFQNEAQLEKSRLLSDRFSAERPKGSFSTLEIQRTEQGDSAMYLCASSSGQGFSPLHFGNGTRLTVT.

Worth noting for this clonotype: A single base separates this from a much larger clone, so it may be a read error. The rearrangement links TRBV28 to TRBJ1-5; D is ambiguous. With 4 bases removed from V and 1 base from J, the gap between germline ends came to 11 bases. CDR3 length: 15 residues. Germline CDR1 MDHEN, CDR2 SYDVKM. The chain's CDR3 is CASSSYAGSNQPQHF. Here the CDR3 DNA reads TGTGCCAGCAGTTCTTACGCCGGCAGCAATCAGCCCCAGCATTTT. The entire variable domain, with the rest obtained from reference TRBV28 and TRBJ1-5, is as follows: DVKVTQSSRYLVKRTGEKVFLECVQDMDHENMFWYRQDPGLGLRLIYFSYDVKMKEKGDIPEGYSVSREKKERFSLILESASTNQTSMYLCASSSYAGSNQPQHFGDGTRLSIL.

The gene calls are TRBV6-1 and TRBJ2-7, with 9 bases matching TRBD1. Germline lookup yields CDR1 MNHNS and CDR2 SASEGT. The CDR3 has 14 residues. Losses at the gene ends were 2 bases for V and 2 bases for J; bases not matched to a gene: 1. The CDR3 nucleotides are TGTGCCAGCAGTGAATACAGGGGGCCCTACGAGCAGTACTTC. This codes for CASSEYRGPYEQYF.

A few counts support this clonotype. The chain couples TRBV15 to TRBJ2-5; no reliable D call. This CDR3 comprises 14 residues. The V and J ends lost 0 bases and 2 bases respectively, with 7 bases between them. CDR1 and CDR2 from the germline V gene are LNHNV and YYDKDF (reference sequence). The DNA of the CDR3 is TGTGCCACCAGCAGAGATCTGCTACAAGAGACCCAGTACTTC. Amino acids: CATSRDLLQETQYF.

This clonotype was seen a handful of times. The CDR3 sequence: CATSRERGAAYEQYF. DNA of the CDR3: TGTGCCACCAGCAGAGAGCGGGGGGCCGCCTACGAGCAGTACTTC. This sequence joins TRBV15 and TRBJ2-7, with TRBD2 matching 8 bases. Germline V CDR1 and CDR2: LNHNV, YYDKDF (reference sequence). Trimming removed 0 bases from V and 2 bases from J; junction bases left unmatched: 3. The CDR3 runs to 15 residues.

Concerning this clonotype: A much larger clone lies one base from this, so it may be a read error. Lacking the conserved final phenylalanine or tryptophan, this CDR3 likely reflects a read error. The genes are TRBV6-1 and TRBJ2-1; no reliable D call. With 10 bases removed from V and 2 bases from J, the gap between germline ends came to 15 bases. CDR3 size: 14 residues. The germline CDR1 and CDR2 sequences are MNHNS and SASEGT. CDR3 residues: CATRPGEAYNEQFS. The CDR3 DNA reads as TGTGCCACCCGTCCGGGCGAGGCCTACAATGAGCAGTTCTCC.

J is TRBJ1-1 and V is TRBV6-1, with 8 bases fitting TRBD1. This CDR3 has 15 amino acids. Losses at the gene ends were 3 bases for V and 4 bases for J; bases not matched to a gene: 7. Looked up from germline, CDR1 is MNHNS and CDR2 is SASEGT. CDR3 DNA sequence: TGTGCCAGCAGTGACCCTAACAGGGGGGTCACTGAAGCTTTCTTT. Translation gives CASSDPNRGVTEAFF.

This clonotype showed up just a few times. This sequence may be a read error, since a much larger clone differs from it by one base. Here the CDR3 omits its conserved ending phenylalanine or tryptophan, so a read error is the likely source. This chain uses TRBV6-1 with TRBJ2-1; D remains ambiguous. V lost 3 bases to trimming and J lost 5 bases, with 5 bases between them. The CDR3 has 12 residues. Per the germline V gene, CDR1 is MNHNS and CDR2 is SASEGT. DNA for the CDR3: TGTGCCAGCAGTGACATAGACAATGAGCAGTTCCTC. This sequence encodes CASSDIDNEQFL.

The chain combines TRBV20-1 with TRBJ1-3, with D uncertain. Germline CDR1 is DFQATT and CDR2 is SNEGSKA (reference sequence). The CDR3 covers 15 residues. The V and J ends lost 6 bases and 4 bases respectively, with 19 bases between them. The CDR3, as DNA: TGCAGTGCAAGCCCCCGAAGGGTTGCCGGAAACACCATATATTTT. This gives the protein CSASPRRVAGNTIYF.

V is TRBV10-3 and J is TRBJ2-1; no reliable D call. Per germline, CDR1 ENHRY and CDR2 SYGVKD. Between the trimmed V and J ends, which lost 3 bases and 0 bases, there was a span of 9 bases. The CDR3 consists of 15 residues. CDR3 loop: CAISESSSSYNEQFF. CDR3 sequence (DNA): TGTGCCATCAGTGAAAGTTCTAGCTCCTACAATGAGCAGTTCTTC.

This clonotype was picked up a small number of times. The chain joins TRBV6-8 to TRBJ2-1, with a weak D call TRBD1 (5 bases). The CDR3 totals 15 residues. Between the trimmed V and J ends, which lost 5 bases and 6 bases, there was a span of 17 bases. Germline V CDR1 and CDR2: MNHGY, SAAAGT. CDR3 protein: CASSPGKQQVNEQFF. The CDR3 nucleotides are TGTGCCAGCAGTCCAGGGAAGCAGCAAGTCAATGAGCAGTTCTTC.

The CDR3 is CASSLLAGSDTQYF. The CDR3 nucleotides are TGTGCCAGCAGCCTACTAGCGGGGTCGGATACGCAGTATTTT. This chain links TRBV11-2 with TRBJ2-3; 10 bases map to TRBD2. This CDR3 is built from 14 residues. Germline CDR1 SGHAT, CDR2 FQNNGV. V lost 5 bases to trimming and J lost 6 bases; unmatched junction nucleotides: 5.

This rearrangement joins TRBV7-3 to TRBJ2-1; 7 bases map to TRBD2. CDR1 is SGHTA and CDR2 is FQGTGA in the germline V gene. The CDR3 is made up of 15 amino acids. Trimming took 3 bases from V and 3 from J; bases not matched to a gene: 5. The CDR3 sequence: CASSFQRGGYNEQFF. CDR3 bases: TGTGCCAGCAGCTTCCAGCGGGGCGGCTACAATGAGCAGTTCTTC.

This clonotype showed up many times. V is TRBV20-1 and J is TRBJ2-7; D call uncertain. In germline, CDR1 is DFQATT, CDR2 SNEGSKA (reference sequence). The CDR3 loop spans 12 amino acids. Trimming shortened V by 3 bases and J by 0 bases, and 6 bases separated the two germline ends. For the CDR3, the DNA is TGCAGTGCTAGTGGGGTCTCCTACGAGCAGTACTTC. Its protein is CSASGVSYEQYF.